This TCR beta chain is drawn from a study of post-analysis software for immune sequencing data. Study results and limitations: Roughly 5 TRBV segments occurring more often in patients than controls included TRBV5-6, TRBV5-1 and TRBV20-1. Significantly decreased normalized Chao1 diversity was recorded for multiple sclerosis patients relative to controls.

Unique molecular identifiers tagged the TCR beta cDNA libraries. TCRdb re-called the PCR reads through MiXCR, storing one row per CDR3 protein. The table has roughly 870,000 distinct CDR3 sequences, approximately 57% seen once. Germline V gene sequence: CDR1 SGHRS, CDR2 YFSETQ. This CDR3 has 13 residues. V lost 5 bases and J lost 5, with 14 bases in between. A word on this clonotype: The antigen is not known.

This chain connects TRBV5-1 to TRBJ2-7; possibly TRBD1 for D (6 bases). Sample: blood. The TCR was taken from a girl aged 10 to 17 with multiple sclerosis. The CDR3 coding sequence is TGCGCCAGCAGAGTCGTGCAGGGGAACGAGCAGTACTTC. Its protein is CASRVVQGNEQYF. Using reference TRBV5-1 and TRBJ2-7 for the parts outside the CDR3, the full variable domain is KAGVTQTPRYLIKTRGQQVTLSCSPISGHRSVSWYQQTPGQGLQFLFEYFSETQRNKGNFPGRFSGRQFSNSRSEMNVSTLELGDSALYLCASRVVQGNEQYFGPGTRLTVT.